This T cell receptor (beta chain) stems from a study of regulatory T cells in long-lasting Graves disease (dated by TCRdb to the early 2020s). Background on the whole study: Antithyroid drugs had been taken for less than 3 months by newly diagnosed Graves' disease patients. The study took place in China and was registered as a clinical trial. This study used TCR sequencing and RNA sequencing of peripheral blood to compare persistent Graves' disease patients against newly diagnosed Graves' disease patients. A total of roughly 33 samples were covered by TCR sequencing, comprising roughly 13 persistent and about 20 newly diagnosed Graves' disease patients. What the research found in general, with its limitations: TRBV28, TRBJ1-2 and TRBJ2-5 were preferentially used in persistent disease, while TRBV20-1 and TRBJ2-1 were favored in newly diagnosed disease. Patients with persistent disease shared more public clonotypes (around 2,500) than newly diagnosed patients did (approximately 1,000). The authors noted that the small sample size was a limitation that may lower accuracy. Only the TCR beta chain was sequenced and analyzed. Compared with newly diagnosed patients, patients with persistent Graves' disease had lower TCR Shannon entropy and fewer highly expanded clones, which suggests clonal expansion. Only peripheral blood was studied, because thyroid tissue, the primary lesion, was inaccessible.

In light of the paper, this sample's time point label describes: newly diagnosed GD, antithyroid drugs for less than 3 months. RNA was extracted from PBMCs in TRIzol for both TCR sequencing and RNA sequencing. The diagnosis of Graves' disease followed American Thyroid Association guidelines. The patients came from an endocrinology department in Xi'an, China. From each patient, around 9 milliliters of peripheral blood was collected into an EDTA anticoagulant tube. Ficoll Paque Plus density gradient separation was used to isolate PBMCs, and no additional T cell sorting was done. An Agilent 2100 Bioanalyzer and agarose gel were used to check RNA quality, and a NanoDrop 2000 was used to measure RNA concentration. This clonotype was found many times. The antigen this receptor binds is unknown. It has no much larger one-base neighbor in the sample; base qualities were not kept. The library was produced with multiplex PCR. The sample was run on an Illumina HiSeq 4000. TCR beta libraries were built with iRepertoire HTBI primers and Arm-PCR amplification of CDR3 regions. Before sequencing, the PCR products went through gel purification. As for how the authors treated the data: Gene usage analysis of CDR3 amino acid clonotypes relied on the 62 TRBV and fewer than 15 TRBJ segments identified across samples. COPE and FqMerger were used to merge the filtered high-quality paired reads into contigs. BLAST was used to align contigs to IMGT TRBV, TRBD and TRBJ reference genes, and CDR3 was defined according to IMGT. Any clonotype with a frequency above 0.1% was classified as a highly expanded clone. Shannon entropy served as the measure of repertoire diversity, while the Gini coefficient captured V-J evenness. A clonotype found in more than one individual was treated as public. TCRdb passed the public sequencing reads through fastp at Q25 and MiXCR, retaining productive beta sequences. Rows matching on CDR3 protein sequence are summarized as one entry with the most common DNA and genes. V and J calls and clone size were set by TCRdb, not the authors. The sample table records over 400,000 distinct CDR3 sequences; 14% of these occur just once. The ten biggest clones cover approximately 17% of the sample.

Based on the germline V gene, the CDR1 and CDR2 sequences are SGHRS and YFSETQ. Including the terminal cysteine and phenylalanine, the CDR3 comprises 16 residues. CDR3 DNA only is kept here, 48 bases in frame from base 1. V is cut back by 4 bases and J by 2 bases, with 11 bases in the junction unmatched. This sample was shared with a second study, whose subject was T cells in Graves' hyperthyroidism and ophthalmopathy. Drawing on the second study: Stable Graves' hyperthyroidism was defined as the absence of progression to ophthalmopathy over 18 months of follow-up. Hyperthyroidism patients were aged 18 to 65 years and newly diagnosed, with disease duration of less than 2 months. Any patient with an uncontrolled infection, another autoimmune disease, pregnancy or lactation was excluded. Diagnoses were established on the basis of clinical symptoms, serum thyroxine and TRAb, thyroid ultrasound, and orbital computed tomography. For the first round of RT-PCR on the TCR CDR3, the HTBI primer set was used together with the Qiagen OneStep RT-PCR kit. Most expanded thyroid clonotypes (frequency above 0.001) were also found in blood, which suggests that blood repertoires may mirror thyroid immune responses. Ophthalmopathy was separated from stable hyperthyroidism by a 13 V-J signature model, with around 90% sensitivity and about 81% specificity obtained in cross-validation and 80%/75% obtained in testing. During validation, the model predicted progression to ophthalmopathy a median of approximately 7 months ahead of onset, with around 71% sensitivity and 72.22% specificity. To identify TCR V-J signatures that set the groups apart, the researchers used a discovery cohort of more than 95 patients, made up of approximately 43 with Graves' ophthalmopathy and about 60 with stable Graves' hyperthyroidism. An independent validation cohort of about 19 hyperthyroidism patients and 17 patients who later progressed to ophthalmopathy tested prospective prediction of ophthalmopathy. The 85 to 100 discovery patients were divided at random into training and test sets in a 7:3 ratio. In addition, the study compared T-cell repertoires in thyroid tissue and in blood from roughly six Graves' hyperthyroidism patients. Following sampling, methimazole starting at 30 mg daily was given to hyperthyroidism patients, and high-dose intravenous methylprednisolone was given to ophthalmopathy patients. Libraries were constructed in a second round of multiplex PCR, after which size selection and purification were carried out. Libraries were sequenced paired-end with 100 bp reads on an Illumina HiSeq2000. SOAPnuke was used to process the raw data, removing reads that contained adapters or uncalled bases, had a mean Phred below 15, or lacked an exact match to the constant primer or identifier. High-quality paired reads were merged with COPE v1.2.5, and unique nucleotide sequences were defined as clonotypes. MiTCR v1.1 was used to align the clonotypes against IMGT TRBV, TRBD and TRBJ reference segments. Only V-J combinations with frequency above 0.0001, covering 99% to 99.2% of repertoires, were analysed. A TCS score was defined as the ratio of F50 (clonal expansion) to E x V (chaos), with BLOSUM62-based TCRdist applied between CDR3 peptides within each V-J. Welch's t-statistics and random forest reduced fewer than 600 V-J features to some 14, which were used in a naive Bayes classifier (R e1071). Sample size was not statistically predetermined, and investigators were not blinded to group allocation. TCR Vbeta CDR3 sequencing of 140 or so peripheral blood samples (approximately 44 ophthalmopathy, 70 to 85 hyperthyroidism and around 17 progressor patients) is reported in the paper.

The input for sequencing was peripheral blood mononuclear cells (PBMCs), taken at new diagnosis, from a patient treated with antithyroid drugs. The chain uses TRBV5-1 and TRBJ2-7, and 8 junctional nucleotides match TRBD2. This sequence was found in a woman aged 45 to 65 with Graves disease. Donor details come from another sample of the same person, matched by shared clones. The nucleotide sequence is given as TGCGCCAGCAGCCCGGTACTAGCGGCAAGTACCTACGAGCAGTACTTC. Translated, it reads CASSPVLAASTYEQYF.